The 27 T cell receptor beta chains reported below all come from one sample, sequenced in a study of T cell clonality in common variable immunodeficiency. Profiling relied on immunoSEQ multiplex PCR, and the TCRdb table lists in-frame clones only, not all of them. The sample has 50,000 to 60,000 clones, none seen only once. Specimen: peripheral blood mononuclear cells. All receptors derive from a person aged 18 to 70 in good health.

This clone appeared many times. The read stops 3 residues short of the end of the CDR3; the missing end is completed from the germline J gene. This chain uses TRBV7-9 with TRBJ1-2; tentatively, D is TRBD1 (5 bases). Per germline, CDR1 SEHNR and CDR2 FQNEAQ (reference sequence). The CDR3 has 15 residues. CDR3 bases read: TGTGCCAGCAGCTTAGTAGCCCTGGGGGGGACCGGC. Amino acids: CASSLVALGGTG. The entire CDR3 protein is CASSLVALGGTGYTF.

This clone has a count of ten or more. The CDR3 loop is CASSSPRMNTEAFF. CDR3 DNA (partial): TGTGCCAGCAGTTCACCCAGGATGAACACTGAA. The chain uses TRBV28 and TRBJ1-1; D uncertain. Read coverage stops 3 residues before the CDR3 terminus; the germline J gene supplies the remainder. The CDR3 consists of 14 residues. Germline CDR1 and CDR2: MDHEN and SYDVKM. V gave up 4 bases and J gave up 0 bases, with 9 bases separating them. Using reference TRBV28 and TRBJ1-1 for the parts outside the CDR3, the full variable domain is DVKVTQSSRYLVKRTGEKVFLECVQDMDHENMFWYRQDPGLGLRLIYFSYDVKMKEKGDIPEGYSVSREKKERFSLILESASTNQTSMYLCASSSPRMNTEAFFGQGTRLTVV.

This clone was observed at least ten times. The read ends 3 residues early relative to the CDR3; the germline J gene fills the gap. The chain carries TRBV20-1 and TRBJ2-3; D may be TRBD2 (6 bases). The germline V gene encodes CDR1 DFQATT and CDR2 SNEGSKA (reference sequence). Trimming pared 3 bases from V and 4 bases from J, leaving 14 bases between. The CDR3 sequence is 14 residues long. CDR3 DNA, as far as it was read: TGCAGTGCTAGGGGCCGCGGGGCGGCAGATACG. Translating gives CSARGRGAADT. The whole CDR3 reads CSARGRGAADTQYF.

This clone was seen at least ten times. The observed sequence ends 3 residues before the CDR3 terminus, with the missing tail filled in from the germline J gene. This chain connects TRBV7-9 to TRBJ2-1; D possibly corresponds to TRBD2 (6 bases). Germline V gene sequence: CDR1 SEHNR, CDR2 FQNEAQ (reference sequence). This CDR3 spans 15 amino acids. Between the trimmed V and J ends, which lost 0 bases and 6 bases, there was a span of 12 bases. Partial CDR3 DNA: TGTGCCAGCAGCTTAGCAGCGGGTCGATTCAATGAG. This sequence encodes CASSLAAGRFNE. The complete CDR3 sequence is CASSLAAGRFNEQFF.

This clone was seen ten or more times. The read gets to within 3 residues of the CDR3 end, and the germline J gene fills in the rest. The gene calls are TRBV18 and TRBJ2-3, with 13 bases matching TRBD2. Trimming at V came to 4 bases and at J to 3 bases, leaving 7 bases not matched to a gene. CDR3 size: 17 residues. The germline CDR1 and CDR2 sequences are KGHSH and LQKENI. The CDR3 bases that were read are TGTGCCAGCTCACGAGGACTAGCGGGAGTAATGACAGATACG. Translated: CASSRGLAGVMTDT. The whole CDR3 is CASSRGLAGVMTDTQYF. The whole variable domain, filled in from reference TRBV18 and TRBJ2-3, reads NAGVMQNPRHLVRRRGQEARLRCSPMKGHSHVYWYRQLPEEGLKFMVYLQKENIIDESGMPKERFSAEFPKEGPSILRIQQVVRGDSAAYFCASSRGLAGVMTDTQYFGPGTRLTVL.

This clone came up many times. The CDR3 goes on 3 residues after the read ends, and that part is filled in from the germline J gene. The rearrangement joins TRBV7-9 to TRBJ1-1; a possible D gene is TRBD1 (5 bases). Germline loops: CDR1 SEHNR, CDR2 FQNEAQ (reference sequence). The CDR3 covers 14 residues. V was cut by 6 bases and J by 0 bases, with 11 bases left in between. The sequenced part of the CDR3 DNA is TGTGCCAGCAGGTCATTAGGGGTGAACACTGAA. The encoded protein is CASRSLGVNTE. The complete CDR3 sequence is CASRSLGVNTEAFF.

Ten or more counts support this clone. The read gets to within 3 residues of the CDR3 end, and the germline J gene fills in the rest. The rearrangement uses TRBV19 and TRBJ1-4; 8 nucleotides align to TRBD1. The CDR3 loop spans 15 amino acids. CDR1 and CDR2 from the germline V gene are LNHDA and SQIVND (reference sequence). J lost 5 bases, V lost 4 bases, and 6 bases had no gene match. CDR3 DNA (partial): TGTGCCAGTAGTACTCCTGGACAGGGAAATGAAAAA. Protein: CASSTPGQGNEK. The full CDR3 is CASSTPGQGNEKLFF.

This clone was seen only a few times. The CDR3 end is not reached by the read, which stops 3 residues before it; the germline J gene fills it in. The chain recombines TRBV7-9 with TRBJ1-1, with D unclear. Between the trimmed V and J ends, which lost 1 base and 4 bases, there was a span of 7 bases. The length of the CDR3 is 13 residues. Germline V gene data show CDR1 as SEHNR and CDR2 as FQNEAQ (reference sequence). The CDR3 sequence: CASSLEEVTEAFF. Incomplete CDR3 DNA: TGTGCCAGCAGCTTAGAAGAGGTCACTGAA.

This clone came up many times. The covered CDR3 bases are TGTGCCAGCAGTTACTGGGACAGGGGGCAAACGTGGGATGGC. Translated: CASSYWDRGQTWDG. The full CDR3 sequence reads CASSYWDRGQTWDGYTF. The rearrangement uses TRBV6-2 or TRBV6-3 and TRBJ1-2, with 12 bases that match TRBD1. With the read ending 3 residues before the CDR3 end, the germline J gene is used to fill in that end. The germline V gene has CDR1 MNHEY and CDR2 SVGEGT. This CDR3 has 17 residues. V lost 1 base, J lost 6 bases, and 9 bases stayed unmatched.

This clone was detected ten times or more. From the germline J gene comes the end of the CDR3, since the read stops 3 residues before it. This sequence joins TRBV5-1 and TRBJ2-2, with unresolved D. V lost 0 bases, J lost 3 bases, and 6 bases lay in between. The CDR3 spans 14 residues. Looked up from germline, CDR1 is SGHRS and CDR2 is YFSETQ. This chain's CDR3 is CASSLEGDTGELFF. CDR3 DNA (partial): TGCGCCAGCAGCTTGGAGGGCGACACCGGGGAG.

A note on this clone: Read coverage stops 3 residues before the CDR3 terminus; the germline J gene supplies the remainder. The J gene is TRBJ1-1, the V gene TRBV6-1, with D possibly being TRBD1 (5 bases). CDR3 length equals 14 residues. V dropped 3 bases and J dropped 4 bases, with 12 bases sitting between them. Germline V gene lookup returns CDR1 MNHNS and CDR2 SASEGT. This CDR3 reads CASSEGQGFTEAFF. CDR3 DNA, as far as it was read: TGTGCCAGCAGTGAGGGTCAGGGCTTCACTGAA.

This clone was recorded many times. The read gets to within 3 residues of the CDR3 end, and the germline J gene fills in the rest. The chain links TRBV7-9 to TRBJ2-1, with 7 positions matching TRBD2. Germline V gene sequence: CDR1 SEHNR, CDR2 FQNEAQ (reference sequence). V shed 8 bases and J 4 bases; nucleotides not matched to a gene: 8. The CDR3 runs to 14 residues. The sequenced part of the CDR3 DNA is TGTGCCAGCGGGCGTACTAGCGAATACAATGAG. It specifies CASGRTSEYNE. In full, the CDR3 reads CASGRTSEYNEQFF.

This clone was seen at least ten times. The CDR3 end is not reached by the read, which stops 3 residues before it; the germline J gene fills it in. The gene calls are TRBV11-3 and TRBJ2-3; D could derive from TRBD1 or TRBD2 (5 bases each). This CDR3 contains 14 residues. Germline V gene data show CDR1 as SGHNT and CDR2 as YENEEA. The V end was cut by 1 base, the J end by 2 bases, with 7 bases between. The CDR3 region is CASSLGGVTDTQYF. The covered CDR3 bases are TGTGCCAGCAGCTTAGGAGGGGTCACAGATACG.

This clone was observed many times. The CDR3 end lies 3 residues beyond the end of the read and is filled in from the germline J gene. The V and J genes are TRBV7-2 and TRBJ1-2, with 8 nucleotides matching TRBD1. This CDR3 spans 15 amino acids. Germline-derived CDR1 and CDR2 are SGHTA and FQGNSA. V was pared by 1 base and J by 5 bases, with 6 bases of the junction left unmatched. The DNA read from the CDR3 is TGTGCCAGCAGCTTAGGGTCGACAGGGGCATATGGC. Protein: CASSLGSTGAYG. The whole CDR3 reads CASSLGSTGAYGYTF.

This clone was counted ten times or more. The observed sequence ends 3 residues before the CDR3 terminus, with the missing tail filled in from the germline J gene. The J gene is TRBJ1-5, the V gene TRBV7-2; D perhaps matches TRBD1 (5 bases). The germline CDR1 and CDR2 sequences are SGHTA and FQGNSA. V lost 5 bases and J 4 bases, leaving 9 bases between the germline ends. The CDR3 sequence is 13 residues long. Incomplete CDR3 DNA: TGTGCCAGCAGCACAGACAGTAATCAGCCC. Its protein is CASSTDSNQP. The whole CDR3 sequence is CASSTDSNQPQHF.

Many counts were recorded for this clone. From the germline J gene comes the end of the CDR3, since the read stops 3 residues before it. This chain links TRBV6-1 with TRBJ2-1, with 8 bases fitting TRBD2. The germline CDR1 and CDR2 sequences are MNHNS and SASEGT. The CDR3 sequence is 14 residues long. V trimming: 3 bases; J trimming: 7 bases; junction bases outside the gene matches: 5. CDR3 protein: CASSDDGRGNEQFF. Incomplete CDR3 DNA: TGTGCCAGCAGTGACGACGGGAGGGGGAATGAG.

This clone was observed at least ten times. The CDR3 end lies 3 residues beyond the end of the read and is filled in from the germline J gene. The chain carries TRBV20-1 and TRBJ2-5; no definite D call. The germline CDR1 and CDR2 sequences are DFQATT and SNEGSKA (reference sequence). Trimming pared 2 bases from V and 0 bases from J, leaving 16 bases between. The CDR3 contains 16 residues. CDR3 sequence reads: CSARPYSTRNQETQYF. The covered CDR3 bases are TGCAGTGCTAGACCTTACTCAACGCGGAACCAAGAGACC.

This clone was picked up a small number of times. Read coverage stops 3 residues before the CDR3 terminus; the germline J gene supplies the remainder. The gene calls are TRBV11-1 and TRBJ2-7; possibly TRBD2 for D (6 bases). V was clipped by 5 bases and J by 4 bases, with 18 bases between them. This CDR3 has 15 amino acids. The germline V gene encodes CDR1 SGHAT and CDR2 FQDESV (reference sequence). The covered CDR3 bases are TGTGCCAGCAGCCCAACTAGCTGGAGTCGTTACGAG. Translated: CASSPTSWSRYE. Given in full, the CDR3 is CASSPTSWSRYEQYF.

This clone occurred many times. At one end, the junction sequence differs from germline, possibly due to a read error. The read finishes 3 residues shy of the CDR3 end, and the germline J gene is used to complete it. The rearrangement uses TRBV4-2 and TRBJ1-5; 8 bases line up with TRBD1. This CDR3 is 16 amino acids long. Germline V gives CDR1 LGHNA, CDR2 YNFKEQ. The part of the CDR3 DNA that was read is TGTGCCAGCAGCAAAGAATTTGGACAGGGACATCAGCCC. Encoded protein: CASSKEFGQGHQP. The complete CDR3 sequence is CASSKEFGQGHQPQHF.

This clone was seen at least ten times. The CDR3 is cut off 3 residues early in the read; its end comes from the germline J gene. The V call is TRBV4-2, the J call TRBJ1-2; 9 bases line up with TRBD1. The germline gives CDR1 LGHNA, CDR2 YNFKEQ. J gave up 2 bases and V 1 base, and 2 bases lay outside the gene matches. This CDR3 is 15 amino acids long. The CDR3 sequence: CASSQATGGNYGYTF. CDR3 DNA (partial): TGTGCCAGCAGCCAAGCGACAGGGGGGAACTATGGC.

This clone was recorded many times. The read is 3 residues too short to cover the CDR3 end, so that end is filled in from the germline J gene. The V call is TRBV20-1, the J call TRBJ1-4; unclear D gene. Between the trimmed V and J ends, which lost 0 bases and 7 bases, there was a span of 6 bases. Germline assignment: CDR1 DFQATT and CDR2 SNEGSKA (reference sequence). The CDR3 runs to 12 residues. The DNA read from the CDR3 is TGCAGTGCTAGAGATCTCGGTGAAAAA. It codes for CSARDLGEK. The complete CDR3 reads CSARDLGEKLFF.

This clone was observed at least ten times. The read terminates 3 residues before the CDR3 end, so the remaining end is supplied by the germline J gene. The chain couples TRBV7-9 to TRBJ2-5, with D perhaps matching TRBD1 (6 bases). CDR3 length: 14 residues. Trimming removed 6 bases from V and 1 base from J, with 12 bases in between. Germline values: CDR1 SEHNR, CDR2 FQNEAQ (reference sequence). This CDR3 reads CASSSDRSQETQYF. The sequenced part of the CDR3 DNA is TGTGCCAGCAGTAGTGACAGGTCCCAAGAGACC. Supplemented by reference TRBV7-9 and TRBJ2-5, the full variable domain reads DTGVSQNPRHKITKRGQNVTFRCDPISEHNRLYWYRQTLGQGPEFLTYFQNEAQLEKSRLLSDRFSAERPKGSFSTLEIQRTEQGDSAMYLCASSSDRSQETQYFGPGTRLLVL.

This clone was picked up many times. Read sequence stops 3 residues before the CDR3 end, and the germline J gene provides the missing end. The chain carries TRBV20-1 and TRBJ2-5; the match to TRBD1 covers 7 bases. Trimming removed 0 bases from V and 2 bases from J; junction bases left unmatched: 3. The CDR3 sequence is 14 residues long. Germline V gene data show CDR1 as DFQATT and CDR2 as SNEGSKA (reference sequence). The CDR3 spells CSARDRRGQETQYF. The covered CDR3 bases are TGCAGTGCTAGAGATCGCAGGGGGCAAGAGACC.

In this sample, this clone turned up many times. The read halts 3 residues ahead of the CDR3 end, with the missing end drawn from the germline J gene. The chain carries TRBV18 and TRBJ2-1; TRBD2 is a possible D gene (5 bases). CDR1 and CDR2 from the germline V gene are KGHSH and LQKENI. This CDR3 comprises 13 residues. Trimming took off 3 bases at V and 8 bases at J, with 11 bases between the two ends. The chain's CDR3 is CASSPFSDDEQFF. The CDR3 bases that were read are TGTGCCAGCTCACCCTTTAGCGACGATGAG.

This clone came up many times. The read halts 3 residues ahead of the CDR3 end, with the missing end drawn from the germline J gene. The chain combines TRBV7-8 with TRBJ2-7; tentatively, D is TRBD2 (5 bases). V lost 7 bases, J lost 4 bases, and 17 bases lay in between. Germline CDR1 SGHVS, CDR2 FQNEAQ. The length of the CDR3 is 14 residues. Here the CDR3 reads CASNPASGYYEQYF. The CDR3 DNA, read in part, is TGTGCCAGCAACCCCGCGAGCGGCTATTACGAG.

Many counts were recorded for this clone. The CDR3 end is not reached by the read, which stops 3 residues before it; the germline J gene fills it in. The chain couples TRBV19 to TRBJ1-3; no definite D call. This CDR3 contains 14 residues. V dropped 2 bases and J dropped 1 base, with 6 bases sitting between them. Germline values: CDR1 LNHDA, CDR2 SQIVND (reference sequence). CDR3 DNA, as far as it was read: TGTGCCAGTAGTATACAGCGATCTGGAAACACC. Protein product: CASSIQRSGNT. The whole CDR3 sequence is CASSIQRSGNTIYF.

This clone was seen repeatedly, ten times or more. The read ends 3 residues shy of where the CDR3 ends; the end is completed using the germline J gene. J is TRBJ2-3 and V is TRBV20-1; the match to TRBD2 covers 7 bases. This CDR3 has 15 residues. CDR1 DFQATT and CDR2 SNEGSKA come from the germline V gene (reference sequence). V lost 4 bases and J lost 0; bases outside the gene matches: 7. The CDR3 bases that were read are TGCAGTGCTATTGAAATGCGGGAGAGCACAGATACG. As protein: CSAIEMRESTDT. The CDR3 reads in full as CSAIEMRESTDTQYF.